These 17 T cell receptor beta chains were all obtained from the same sample, sequenced in a study of PD-1 blockade in mismatch repair-deficient tumors. The repertoire was sequenced with immunoSEQ multiplex PCR; TCRdb's copy has only in-frame clones and lacks some. The sample has about 130,000 clones; around nine tenths are singletons. Sequenced here: peripheral blood, sampled roughly 70 weeks after starting pembrolizumab. These receptors were taken from an adult with mismatch repair-deficient cancer.

This chain uses TRBV5-1 with TRBJ2-5; TRBD2 matches at 10 bases. Germline CDR1 is SGHRS and CDR2 is YFSETQ. With 2 bases clipped from V and 2 bases from J, the junction kept 12 bases outside the gene matches. The CDR3 loop spans 18 amino acids. DNA of the CDR3: TGCGCCAGCAGCTTCTTGGGTACTAGCGGGATGCGTCAAGAGACCCAGTACTTC. Translation: CASSFLGTSGMRQETQYF.

This chain joins TRBV5-1 and TRBJ2-7; D is undetermined. Germline loops: CDR1 SGHRS, CDR2 YFSETQ. The CDR3 is made up of 14 amino acids. The V end lost 1 base, the J end lost 0 bases, and 8 bases lay between the germline ends. CDR3 DNA: TGCGCCAGCAGCTTGAATTCTGACTCCTACGAGCAGTACTTC. It codes for CASSLNSDSYEQYF.

This rearrangement joins TRBV10-3 to TRBJ2-3; 10 nucleotides match TRBD1. CDR1 and CDR2 (germline): ENHRY, SYGVKD. With 8 bases clipped from V and 4 bases from J, the junction kept 6 bases outside the gene matches. The CDR3 is 14 residues long. CDR3 in amino acids: CAILGTGVADTQYF. CDR3 coding DNA: TGTGCCATCTTAGGGACAGGGGTTGCAGATACGCAGTATTTT.

The rearrangement joins TRBV27 to TRBJ2-3; 13 bases line up with TRBD2. V shed 4 bases and J 9 bases; nucleotides not matched to a gene: 16. This CDR3 comprises 18 residues. Germline V gene sequence: CDR1 MNHEY, CDR2 SMNVEV (reference sequence). The CDR3 nucleotides read TGTGCCAGCAGTTCAGTCGGGACTAGCGGGATTATGGGGGAAACGCAGTATTTT. Its translation: CASSSVGTSGIMGETQYF.

The chain has TRBV9 and TRBJ2-6; 8 bases are shared with TRBD1. CDR1 and CDR2 from the germline V gene are SGDLS and YYNGEE. V trimming: 0 bases; J trimming: 1 base; junction bases outside the gene matches: 9. The CDR3 contains 19 residues. CDR3 protein: CASSVALDRGVSGANVLTF. The CDR3 DNA is TGTGCCAGCAGCGTAGCCCTTGACAGGGGAGTGTCTGGGGCCAACGTCCTGACTTTC.

The chain joins TRBV11-2 to TRBJ1-3; D uncertain. The CDR3 runs 12 residues. Trimming pared 5 bases from V and 3 bases from J, leaving 5 bases between. The germline gives CDR1 SGHAT, CDR2 FQNNGV. CDR3 nucleotides: TGTGCCAGCAGCGTAGGTGGAAACACCATATATTTT. This encodes CASSVGGNTIYF.

The chain employs TRBV9 and TRBJ2-1; D gene uncertain. The CDR3 has 16 residues. Looked up from germline, CDR1 is SGDLS and CDR2 is YYNGEE. With 0 bases removed from V and 0 bases from J, the gap between germline ends came to 10 bases. The CDR3 spells CASSVVGSHSYNEQFF. CDR3 coding DNA: TGTGCCAGCAGCGTAGTAGGCAGCCACTCCTACAATGAGCAGTTCTTC. The variable domain in full, with the rest retrieved from reference TRBV9 and TRBJ2-1, is DSGVTQTPKHLITATGQRVTLRCSPRSGDLSVYWYQQSLDQGLQFLIQYYNGEERAKGNILERFSAQQFPDLHSELNLSSLELGDSALYFCASSVVGSHSYNEQFFGPGTRLTVL.

This clone was seen more than once but under ten times. V and J are TRBV27 and TRBJ2-7; 7 bases map to TRBD1. The CDR3 is 12 amino acids. Germline trimming cut 7 bases from V and 3 bases from J; bases unmatched to any gene: 3. Germline CDR1 and CDR2: MNHEY and SMNVEV (reference sequence). Written as DNA, the CDR3 is TGTGCCAGCACTGGGGACAGCTACGAGCAGTACTTC. Protein: CASTGDSYEQYF.

The gene calls are TRBV7-9 and TRBJ1-1, with D possibly TRBD1 on 6 matching bases. V lost 4 bases and J lost 8, with 20 bases in between. Germline V gives CDR1 SEHNR, CDR2 FQNEAQ (reference sequence). CDR3 length equals 15 residues. The CDR3 region has the DNA TGTGCCAGCAGCTGGGGGAGGGGGGCTCCCCCCGAAGCTTTCTTT. Translation gives CASSWGRGAPPEAFF.

The chain recombines TRBV4-2 with TRBJ1-3; D possibly corresponds to TRBD1 (6 bases). The CDR3 is 16 residues long. With 0 bases removed from V and 5 bases from J, the gap between germline ends came to 14 bases. Germline V gene sequence: CDR1 LGHNA, CDR2 YNFKEQ. Written as DNA, the CDR3 is TGTGCCAGCAGCCAAGATGGAGCAGGGGACAGAAACACCATATATTTT. Translating gives CASSQDGAGDRNTIYF.

This sequence joins TRBV29-1 and TRBJ2-3, with 11 bases lining up with TRBD2. Trimming cost V 3 bases and J 5 bases; bases outside gene matches: 4. The CDR3 sequence is 14 residues long. Germline V gene data show CDR1 as SQVTM and CDR2 as ANQGSEA. This CDR3 reads CSVDLGLAGDTQYF. CDR3 in DNA: TGCAGCGTTGATCTAGGACTAGCGGGAGATACGCAGTATTTT.

The chain carries TRBV6-5 and TRBJ2-7; 11 bases line up with TRBD1. The germline CDR1 and CDR2 sequences are MNHEY and SVGAGI. V gave up 2 bases and J gave up 1 base; unmatched junction bases: 1. CDR3 length equals 15 residues. CDR3 in DNA: TGTGCCAGCAGTTACAGGGACAGGGGGTCCTACGAGCAGTACTTC. Its protein product is CASSYRDRGSYEQYF.

The chain recombines TRBV6-6 with TRBJ2-7; D gene unclear. V lost 0 bases to trimming and J lost 3 bases, with 15 bases between them. This CDR3 comprises 16 residues. Germline CDR1 MNHNY, CDR2 SVGAGI (reference sequence). Written as DNA, the CDR3 is TGTGCCAGCAGTTACTCGACTGGATCCCCTTTCTACGAGCAGTACTTC. It is translated as CASSYSTGSPFYEQYF.

The CDR3 DNA reads as TGTGCCACCAGCAGAGCGCCGGACAGGGCCCTGTCCGAGCAGTACTTC. It codes for CATSRAPDRALSEQYF. The chain couples TRBV15 to TRBJ2-7, with 8 nucleotides matching TRBD1. Germline-derived CDR1 and CDR2 are LNHNV and YYDKDF (reference sequence). CDR3 length equals 16 residues. V dropped 1 base and J dropped 6; count of bases not matched to a gene: 11.

The chain recombines TRBV6-6 with TRBJ1-2; TRBD1 aligns across 10 bases. CDR3 size: 15 residues. After removal of 5 bases from V and 5 bases from J, the junction contained 8 bases not matched to a gene. Germline assignment: CDR1 MNHNY and CDR2 SVGAGI (reference sequence). CDR3 region: CASSKGQGEGYGYTF. The CDR3 DNA follows: TGTGCCAGCAGTAAAGGACAGGGGGAGGGATATGGCTACACCTTC.

This clone has just one count. The V and J genes are TRBV7-8 and TRBJ2-7; 14 bases map to TRBD2. The CDR3 spans 18 residues. Per germline, CDR1 SGHVS and CDR2 FQNEAQ. With V trimmed by 2 bases and J by 2 bases, 8 bases remained unmatched. The CDR3 is CASSLTTSGRARAYEQYF. As DNA, the CDR3 is TGTGCCAGCAGCTTAACGACTAGCGGGAGGGCCCGCGCCTACGAGCAGTACTTC.

For this clone: The same CDR3 can be traced to other DNA sequences in this sample. The J gene is TRBJ2-7, the V gene TRBV19; 10 bases fit TRBD1. The germline gives CDR1 LNHDA, CDR2 SQIVND (reference sequence). The CDR3 has 14 amino acids. Trimming at V came to 9 bases and at J to 2 bases, leaving 7 bases not matched to a gene. CDR3: CASSPGTGAYEQYF. The DNA of the CDR3 is TGTGCCAGCAGCCCCGGGACAGGGGCCTACGAGCAGTACTTC.